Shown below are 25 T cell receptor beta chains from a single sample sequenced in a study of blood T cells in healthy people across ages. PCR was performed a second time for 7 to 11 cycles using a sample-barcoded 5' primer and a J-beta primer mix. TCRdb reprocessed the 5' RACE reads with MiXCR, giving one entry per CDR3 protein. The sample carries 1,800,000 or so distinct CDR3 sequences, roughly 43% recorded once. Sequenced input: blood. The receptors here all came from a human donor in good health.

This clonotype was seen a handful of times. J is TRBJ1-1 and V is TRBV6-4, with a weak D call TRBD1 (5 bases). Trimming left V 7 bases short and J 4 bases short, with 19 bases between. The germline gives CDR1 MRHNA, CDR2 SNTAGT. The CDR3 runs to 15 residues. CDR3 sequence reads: CASKQVNTRRTEAFF. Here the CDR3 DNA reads TGTGCCAGCAAACAGGTTAATACTCGACGCACTGAAGCTTTCTTT.

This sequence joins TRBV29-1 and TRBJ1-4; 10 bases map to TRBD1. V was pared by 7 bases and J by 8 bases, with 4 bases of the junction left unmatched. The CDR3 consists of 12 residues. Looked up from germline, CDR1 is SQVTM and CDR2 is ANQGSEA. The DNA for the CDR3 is TGCAGCGCTGTGGACAGGGGGGAAAAACTGTTTTTT. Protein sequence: CSAVDRGEKLFF.

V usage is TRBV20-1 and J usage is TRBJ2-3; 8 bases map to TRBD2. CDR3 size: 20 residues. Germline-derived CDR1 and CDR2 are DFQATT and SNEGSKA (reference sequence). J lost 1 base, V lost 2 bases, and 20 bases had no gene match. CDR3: CSARSPKPPGLVIGTDTQYF. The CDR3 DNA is TGCAGTGCTAGATCCCCCAAACCCCCGGGACTAGTGATCGGCACAGATACGCAGTATTTT.

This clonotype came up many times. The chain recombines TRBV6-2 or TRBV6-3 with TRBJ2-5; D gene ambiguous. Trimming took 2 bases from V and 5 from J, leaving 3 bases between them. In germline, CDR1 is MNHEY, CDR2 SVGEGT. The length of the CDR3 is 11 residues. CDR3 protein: CASSYVETQYF. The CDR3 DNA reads TGTGCCAGCAGTTACGTGGAGACCCAGTACTTC.

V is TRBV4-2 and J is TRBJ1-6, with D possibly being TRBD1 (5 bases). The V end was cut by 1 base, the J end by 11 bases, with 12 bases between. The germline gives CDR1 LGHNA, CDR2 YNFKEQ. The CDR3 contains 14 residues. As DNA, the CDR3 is TGTGCCAGCAGCCAAGTAGTAATGGACACACCCCTCCACTTT. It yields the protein CASSQVVMDTPLHF.

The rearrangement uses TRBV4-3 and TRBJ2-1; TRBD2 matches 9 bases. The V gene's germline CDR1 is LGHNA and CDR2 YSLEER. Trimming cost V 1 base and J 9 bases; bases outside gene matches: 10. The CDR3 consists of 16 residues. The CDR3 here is CASSQAASSGVPEQFF. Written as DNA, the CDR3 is TGCGCCAGCAGCCAAGCGGCGTCTAGCGGGGTGCCTGAGCAGTTCTTC.

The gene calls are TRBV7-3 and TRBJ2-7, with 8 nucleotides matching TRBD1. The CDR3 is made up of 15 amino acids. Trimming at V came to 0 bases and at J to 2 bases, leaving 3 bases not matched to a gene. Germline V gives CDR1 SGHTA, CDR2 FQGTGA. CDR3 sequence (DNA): TGTGCCAGCAGCTTAACCGGGGGACAGGCCTACGAGCAGTACTTC. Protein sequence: CASSLTGGQAYEQYF.

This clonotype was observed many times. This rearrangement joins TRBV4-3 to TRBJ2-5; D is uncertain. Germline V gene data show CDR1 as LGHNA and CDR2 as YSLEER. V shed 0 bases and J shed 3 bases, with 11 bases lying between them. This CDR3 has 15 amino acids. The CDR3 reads CASSQDRFREETQYF. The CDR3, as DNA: TGCGCCAGCAGCCAAGATCGGTTCAGAGAAGAGACCCAGTACTTC.

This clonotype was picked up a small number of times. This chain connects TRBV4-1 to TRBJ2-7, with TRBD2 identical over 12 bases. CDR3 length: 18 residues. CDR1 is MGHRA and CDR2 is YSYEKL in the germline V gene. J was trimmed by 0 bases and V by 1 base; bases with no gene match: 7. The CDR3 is CASSQAHLAGGRSYEQYF. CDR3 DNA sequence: TGCGCCAGCAGCCAAGCACATCTAGCGGGGGGGCGCTCCTACGAGCAGTACTTC.

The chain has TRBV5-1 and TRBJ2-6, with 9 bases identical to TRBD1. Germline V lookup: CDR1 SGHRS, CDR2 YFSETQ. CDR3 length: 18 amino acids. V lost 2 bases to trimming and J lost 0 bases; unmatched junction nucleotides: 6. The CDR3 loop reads CASSFSGTGISGANVLTF. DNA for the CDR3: TGCGCCAGCAGCTTTTCCGGGACAGGGATCTCTGGGGCCAACGTCCTGACTTTC. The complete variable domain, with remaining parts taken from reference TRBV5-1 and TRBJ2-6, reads KAGVTQTPRYLIKTRGQQVTLSCSPISGHRSVSWYQQTPGQGLQFLFEYFSETQRNKGNFPGRFSGRQFSNSRSEMNVSTLELGDSALYLCASSFSGTGISGANVLTFGAGSRLTVL.

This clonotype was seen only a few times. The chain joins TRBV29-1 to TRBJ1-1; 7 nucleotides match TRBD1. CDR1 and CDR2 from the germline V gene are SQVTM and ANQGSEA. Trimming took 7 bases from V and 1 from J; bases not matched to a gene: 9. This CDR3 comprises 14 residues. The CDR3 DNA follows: TGCAGCGGCGGGACAGTCAGACCGAACACTGAAGCTTTCTTT. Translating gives CSGGTVRPNTEAFF. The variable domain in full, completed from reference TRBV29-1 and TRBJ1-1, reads SAVISQKPSRDICQRGTSLTIQCQVDSQVTMMFWYRQQPGQSLTLIATANQGSEATYESGFVIDKFPISRPNLTFSTLTVSNMSPEDSSIYLCSGGTVRPNTEAFFGQGTRLTVV.

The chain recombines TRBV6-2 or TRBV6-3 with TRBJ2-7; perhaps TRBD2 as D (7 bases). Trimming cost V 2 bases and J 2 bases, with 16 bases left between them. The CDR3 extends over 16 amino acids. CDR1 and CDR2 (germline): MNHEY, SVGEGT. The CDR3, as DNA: TGTGCCAGCAGTTACCCGAAGGGGGGGATCACCTACGAGCAGTACTTC. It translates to CASSYPKGGITYEQYF.

CDR3 in DNA: TGTGCCAGCAGCTTCGGTGTGTCAGGGTATGAAGCTTTCTTT. The encoded protein is CASSFGVSGYEAFF. The chain couples TRBV7-2 to TRBJ1-1; D perhaps matches TRBD1 (5 bases). The V end lost 3 bases, the J end lost 7 bases, and 15 bases lay between the germline ends. Germline CDR1 is SGHTA and CDR2 is FQGNSA. The CDR3 has 14 residues.

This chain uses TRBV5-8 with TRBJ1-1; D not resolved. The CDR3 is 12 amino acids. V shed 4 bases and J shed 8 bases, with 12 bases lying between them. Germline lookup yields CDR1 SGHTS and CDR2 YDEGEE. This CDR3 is CASSNNLREAFF. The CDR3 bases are TGTGCCAGCAGCAACAATCTTCGGGAAGCTTTCTTT.

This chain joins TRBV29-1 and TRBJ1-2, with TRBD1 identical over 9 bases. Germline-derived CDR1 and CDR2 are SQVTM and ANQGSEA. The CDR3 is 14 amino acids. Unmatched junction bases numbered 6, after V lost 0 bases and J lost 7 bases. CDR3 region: CSVEDRDRGGGYTF. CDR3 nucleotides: TGCAGCGTTGAAGATCGAGACAGGGGGGGTGGCTACACCTTC.

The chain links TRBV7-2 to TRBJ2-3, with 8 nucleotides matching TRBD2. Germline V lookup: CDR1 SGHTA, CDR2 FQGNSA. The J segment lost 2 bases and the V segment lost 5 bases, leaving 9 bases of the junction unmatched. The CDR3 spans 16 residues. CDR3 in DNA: TGTGCCAGCAGCCTACACGGGGGGGACCTCACAGATACGCAGTATTTT. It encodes CASSLHGGDLTDTQYF.

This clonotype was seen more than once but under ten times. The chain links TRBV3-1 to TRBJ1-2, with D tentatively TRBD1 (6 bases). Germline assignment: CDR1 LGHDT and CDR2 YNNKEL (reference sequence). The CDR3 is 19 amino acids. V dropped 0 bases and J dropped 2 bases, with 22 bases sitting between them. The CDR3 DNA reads TGTGCCAGCAGCCAAGATCTCCGGGACATCCGTAGCCCCAACTATGGCTACACCTTC. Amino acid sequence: CASSQDLRDIRSPNYGYTF.

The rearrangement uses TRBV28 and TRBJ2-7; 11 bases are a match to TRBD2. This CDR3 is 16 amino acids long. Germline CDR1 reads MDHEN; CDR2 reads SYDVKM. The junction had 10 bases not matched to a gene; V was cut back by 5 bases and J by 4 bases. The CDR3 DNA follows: TGTGCCAGCAGTCCCACCGGACTAGCGGGCTCATACGAGCAGTACTTC. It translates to CASSPTGLAGSYEQYF. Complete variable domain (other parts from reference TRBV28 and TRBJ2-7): DVKVTQSSRYLVKRTGEKVFLECVQDMDHENMFWYRQDPGLGLRLIYFSYDVKMKEKGDIPEGYSVSREKKERFSLILESASTNQTSMYLCASSPTGLAGSYEQYFGPGTRLTVT.

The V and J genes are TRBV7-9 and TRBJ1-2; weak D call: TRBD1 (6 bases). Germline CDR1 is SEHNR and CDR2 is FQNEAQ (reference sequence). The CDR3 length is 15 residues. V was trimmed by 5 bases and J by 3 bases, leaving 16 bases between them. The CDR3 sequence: CASSHMGHVDYGYTF. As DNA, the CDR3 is TGTGCCAGCAGCCACATGGGACACGTTGACTATGGCTACACCTTC. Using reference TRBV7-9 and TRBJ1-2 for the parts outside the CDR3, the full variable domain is DTGVSQNPRHKITKRGQNVTFRCDPISEHNRLYWYRQTLGQGPEFLTYFQNEAQLEKSRLLSDRFSAERPKGSFSTLEIQRTEQGDSAMYLCASSHMGHVDYGYTFGSGTRLTVV.

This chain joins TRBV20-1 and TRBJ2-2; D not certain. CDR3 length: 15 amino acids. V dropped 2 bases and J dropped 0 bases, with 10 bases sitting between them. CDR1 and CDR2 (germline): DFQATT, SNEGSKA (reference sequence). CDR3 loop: CSARKAGSNTGELFF. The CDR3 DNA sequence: TGCAGTGCTAGAAAGGCCGGTTCGAACACCGGGGAGCTGTTTTTT.

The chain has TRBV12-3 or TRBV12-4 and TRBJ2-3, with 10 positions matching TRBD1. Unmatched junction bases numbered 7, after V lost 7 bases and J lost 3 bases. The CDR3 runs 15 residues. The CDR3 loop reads CASTHTGQGTDTQYF. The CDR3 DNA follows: TGTGCCAGCACCCACACGGGACAGGGGACAGATACGCAGTATTTT.

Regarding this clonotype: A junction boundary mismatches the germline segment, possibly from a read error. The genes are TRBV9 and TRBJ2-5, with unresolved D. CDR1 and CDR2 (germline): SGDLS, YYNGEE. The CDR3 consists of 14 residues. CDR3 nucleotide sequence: TGTGCCAACAGCGTGGAACCGTGGGGAGAGACCCAGTACTTC. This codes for CANSVEPWGETQYF.

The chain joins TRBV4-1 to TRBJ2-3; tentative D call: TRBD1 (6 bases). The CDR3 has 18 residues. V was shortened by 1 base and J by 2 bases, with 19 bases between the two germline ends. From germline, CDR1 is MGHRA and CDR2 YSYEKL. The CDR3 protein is CASSQGGPGTRLTDTQYF. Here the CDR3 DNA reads TGCGCCAGCAGCCAAGGAGGGCCCGGGACACGGCTCACAGATACGCAGTATTTT.

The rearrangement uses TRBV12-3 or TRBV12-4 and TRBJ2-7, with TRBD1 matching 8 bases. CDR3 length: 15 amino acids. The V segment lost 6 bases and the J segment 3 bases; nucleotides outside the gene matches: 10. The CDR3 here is CASSYGTGEYYEQYF. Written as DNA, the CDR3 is TGTGCCAGCAGCTATGGGACAGGCGAGTACTACGAGCAGTACTTC.

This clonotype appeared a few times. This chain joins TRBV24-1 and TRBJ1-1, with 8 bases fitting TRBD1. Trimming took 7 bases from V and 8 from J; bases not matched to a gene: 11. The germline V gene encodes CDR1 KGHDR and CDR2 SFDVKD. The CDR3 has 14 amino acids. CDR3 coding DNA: TGTGCCACCAGCGGGACAGGACTTTATGGGGAAGCTTTCTTT. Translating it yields CATSGTGLYGEAFF.